This T cell receptor beta chain was retrieved from a study of CXCR3-negative and CXCR3-positive naive CD8 T cells. This CDR3 is 15 amino acids long. The germline V gene has CDR1 LGHDT and CDR2 YNNKEL (reference sequence). Points on this clonotype: Its antigen is undetermined.

Researchers prepared the TRB cDNA libraries using 5' RACE with UMI labels. Reanalyzing the 5' RACE reads, TCRdb keeps one entry per CDR3 protein, without DNA. The sample data list tens of thousands of distinct CDR3 sequences. Findings and limits, study-wide: TRBV-TRBJ usage matched between naive CXCR3-negative and CXCR3-positive cells but not between memory cells. Most assays used freshly isolated PBMCs, as cryopreservation partially reduced CXCR3. When CXCR3-positive naive cells were set against CXCR3-negative naive cells, the former had more hydrophobic TRB CDR3s.

Triplicate sorts of some 300,000 cells per CD8+ subset. CD45RO-CCR7+CD27+CD95- expression identified naive CD8+ T cells. The source is a human donor in good health. Some clones in this sample may be carry-over from other donors' samples. The rearrangement uses TRBV3-1 and TRBJ2-1; TCRdb lists TRBD2, though no DNA is available to test this call. Sequenced: naive CXCR3+ CD8+ T cells from blood. Regarding subset: CD45RO-CCR7+CD27+CD95- naive CD8+ T cells expressing CXCR3 (TNR3+). The CDR3 sequence: CASSQDSSLSDEQFF.